This T cell receptor (beta chain) was identified in a study of cytomegalovirus exposure and HLA in healthy donors. Findings and limits, study-wide: High specificity and sensitivity for cytomegalovirus status were reported for the classifier. Certain indistinguishable V segments, among them TRBV6-2 and TRBV6-3, were excluded.

On this clone itself: The target antigen is unknown. The junction departs from germline at one end; a sequencing error may be responsible.

The CDR3 extends over 11 amino acids. Germline V gene lookup returns CDR1 MNHNY and CDR2 SVGAGI (reference sequence). PCR used 60 Vbeta primers and 13 Jbeta primers. The data were produced by immunoSEQ multiplex PCR, yet TCRdb's version contains in-frame clones alone and is incomplete. The sample has about 120,000 clones; about 73% are singletons. The source material was PBMCs. The rearrangement joins TRBV6-6 to TRBJ1-2, with D possibly TRBD1 on 6 matching bases. This clonotype was sampled from a woman aged 40-49 years in good health and CMV-seronegative. CDR3 sequence: CASSSTGTNIF. CDR3 DNA: TGTGCCAGCAGTTCAACCGGGACAAATATCTTC.